Reported below is one TCR beta chain. Its matching antigen is unknown. In germline, CDR1 is DFQATT, CDR2 SNEGSKA (reference sequence). The CDR3 has 13 residues. Between the trimmed V and J ends, which lost 3 bases and 2 bases, there was a span of 11 bases. Using immunoSEQ multiplex PCR, the repertoire was profiled, and TCRdb retains in-frame clones only, with some absent. The sample lists around 140,000 clones; around 86% were seen once. The data were obtained in a study of T cell responses to AZD1222 COVID-19 vaccine. Study-level results: White British donors predominated, females outnumbered males, and clonal diversity was possibly underestimated. Seropositive status at baseline applied to only six AZD1222 recipients. The span of vaccine-associated CD4 TCRs extended across spike, with dominance at 160-218 and 743-854.

Specimen: peripheral blood, collected on day 0 of AZD1222 vaccination. The chain links TRBV20-1 to TRBJ2-7; D remains ambiguous. The receptor's source is an adult in good health. The CDR3 nucleotides are TGCAGTGCTAGTCAATCACAGACCTACGAGCAGTACTTC. This encodes CSASQSQTYEQYF.